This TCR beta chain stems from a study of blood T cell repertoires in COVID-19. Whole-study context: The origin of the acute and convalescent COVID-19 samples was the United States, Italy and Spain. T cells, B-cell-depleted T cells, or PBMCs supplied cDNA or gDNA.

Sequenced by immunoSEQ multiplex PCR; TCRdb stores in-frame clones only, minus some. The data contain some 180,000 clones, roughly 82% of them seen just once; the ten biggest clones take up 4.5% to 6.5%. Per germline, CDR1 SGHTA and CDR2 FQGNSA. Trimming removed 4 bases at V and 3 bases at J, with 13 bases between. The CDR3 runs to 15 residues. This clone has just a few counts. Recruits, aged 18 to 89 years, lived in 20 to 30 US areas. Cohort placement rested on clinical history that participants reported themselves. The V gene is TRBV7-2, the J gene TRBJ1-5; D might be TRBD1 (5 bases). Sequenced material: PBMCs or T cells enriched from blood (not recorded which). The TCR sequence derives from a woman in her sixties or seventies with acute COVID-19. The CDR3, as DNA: TGTGCCAGCAGCTCTGAACGGGACTTCAATCAGCCCCAGCATTTT. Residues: CASSSERDFNQPQHF.